The 25 T cell receptor beta chains given below trace back to one sample, sequenced in a study of identical twins. TCRdb reprocessed the 5' RACE reads via MiXCR and lists one record per CDR3 protein. The table records about 160,000 distinct CDR3 sequences, under 4.5% of them present only once. Sequencing input: memory T cells sorted from blood. The source of these receptors is a man between 18 and 35 years old in good health.

This clonotype was recorded a few times. The CDR3 nucleotides are TGCAGTGCTAGAGATCAAGCAGGGGGCGTCTATGGCTACACCTTC. It is translated as CSARDQAGGVYGYTF. The chain is built from TRBV20-1 and TRBJ1-2, with 8 bases that match TRBD1. The germline V gene encodes CDR1 DFQATT and CDR2 SNEGSKA (reference sequence). The CDR3 covers 15 residues. Trimming cost V 0 bases and J 4 bases; bases outside gene matches: 7.

About this clonotype: Just one base apart from a much larger clone, this may be a read error. CDR3 DNA: TGTGCCAGCTCACCAGAGAGTGGTACGAGCAAAGCGGGAGGGCTGGAAGATGCGCAGTATTTT. Translation gives CASSPESGTSKAGGLEDAQYF. The rearrangement links TRBV18 to TRBJ2-3; 10 positions agree with TRBD2. The length of the CDR3 is 21 residues. From germline, CDR1 is KGHSH and CDR2 LQKENI.

The J gene is TRBJ1-6, the V gene TRBV5-1, with 8 nucleotides matching TRBD1. The CDR3 runs to 15 residues. The V segment lost 4 bases and the J segment 9 bases; nucleotides outside the gene matches: 9. The germline gives CDR1 SGHRS, CDR2 YFSETQ. Written as DNA, the CDR3 is TGCGCCAGCAGCCTGGGGACAGGATCGGTTTCACCCCTCCACTTT. It translates to CASSLGTGSVSPLHF.

In its sample, this clonotype was seen many times. This chain uses TRBV6-2 or TRBV6-3 with TRBJ2-7; TRBD2 is a possible D gene (7 bases). The CDR3 runs 16 residues. Germline CDR1 and CDR2: MNHEY and SVGEGT. V shed 2 bases and J shed 1 base, with 15 bases lying between them. DNA for the CDR3: TGTGCCAGCAGTTACCCCCTGGGGGGGACATCCTACGAGCAGTACTTC. Its translation: CASSYPLGGTSYEQYF.

This clonotype was seen at least ten times. In nucleotides, the CDR3 is TGTGCCTGGAGTGTAATGGACAGATACGAGCAGTACTTC. Translated: CAWSVMDRYEQYF. The chain uses TRBV30 and TRBJ2-7, with a tentative D call TRBD1 (6 bases). Per the germline V gene, CDR1 is GTSNPN and CDR2 is SVGIG (reference sequence). V gave up 0 bases and J gave up 4 bases, with 10 bases separating them. The CDR3 extends over 13 amino acids.

This clonotype occurred many times. The chain joins TRBV11-2 to TRBJ2-7; TRBD1 agrees at 8 bases. V was clipped by 5 bases and J by 2 bases; unmatched bases: 11. The germline gives CDR1 SGHAT, CDR2 FQNNGV. The CDR3 length is 16 residues. The CDR3 DNA sequence: TGTGCCAGCAGCCCACTTAGAAGACAGGGGACCTACGAGCAGTACTTC. Amino acids: CASSPLRRQGTYEQYF. Based on the CDR3 plus reference TRBV11-2 and TRBJ2-7, the full variable domain is EAGVAQSPRYKIIEKRQSVAFWCNPISGHATLYWYQQILGQGPKLLIQFQNNGVVDDSQLPKDRFSAERLKGVDSTLKIQPAKLEDSAVYLCASSPLRRQGTYEQYFGPGTRLTVT.

On this clonotype itself: No conserved phenylalanine or tryptophan is present at the end of the CDR3, so a read error is the likely explanation. Written as DNA, the CDR3 is TGTGCCAGCTCGCCGGGACAGGGGCCCGAGGAGCTGTTTGTT. Its protein is CASSPGQGPEELFV. The chain is built from TRBV18 and TRBJ2-2, with 10 nucleotides matching TRBD1. The CDR3 spans 14 residues. The germline gives CDR1 KGHSH, CDR2 LQKENI. After removal of 6 bases from V and 10 bases from J, the junction contained 8 bases not matched to a gene.

This clonotype appeared a few times. The gene calls are TRBV20-1 and TRBJ2-5; 10 bases match TRBD2. In germline, CDR1 is DFQATT, CDR2 SNEGSKA (reference sequence). The CDR3 runs to 15 residues. The junction had 10 bases not matched to a gene; V was cut back by 5 bases and J by 4 bases. CDR3 loop: CSARGASGRAETQYF. The CDR3 nucleotides are TGCAGTGCTCGAGGGGCTAGCGGGAGAGCAGAGACCCAGTACTTC.

V and J are TRBV4-2 and TRBJ2-5; no reliable D call. From germline, CDR1 is LGHNA and CDR2 YNFKEQ. The CDR3 is 15 amino acids. V was trimmed by 0 bases and J by 6 bases, leaving 14 bases between them. The CDR3, as DNA: TGTGCCAGCAGCCAAGAACAGAGTGGCCACCAGACCCAGTACTTC. Its translation: CASSQEQSGHQTQYF.

This clonotype has at least ten counts. V gene TRBV20-1 combines with J gene TRBJ2-7; 10 positions agree with TRBD2. The germline CDR1 and CDR2 sequences are DFQATT and SNEGSKA (reference sequence). This CDR3 region has 16 residues. V trimming: 3 bases; J trimming: 6 bases; junction bases outside the gene matches: 14. CDR3 DNA sequence: TGCAGTGCTAGCCCCTGGAGACTAGCGGGCCGCCCCGAGCAGTACTTC. Translation gives CSASPWRLAGRPEQYF.

Many counts were recorded for this clonotype. The gene calls are TRBV9 and TRBJ2-2; possibly TRBD2 for D (7 bases). The CDR3 totals 14 residues. Trimming took off 4 bases at V and 3 bases at J, with 10 bases between the two ends. The germline V gene encodes CDR1 SGDLS and CDR2 YYNGEE. The CDR3 spells CASSKGGYTGELFF. CDR3 bases: TGTGCCAGCAGCAAGGGGGGGTACACCGGGGAGCTGTTTTTT.

This clonotype was counted many times. V and J are TRBV4-2 and TRBJ2-7, with D possibly TRBD1 on 5 matching bases. V lost 0 bases and J 5 bases, leaving 17 bases between the germline ends. This CDR3 is built from 16 residues. CDR1 is LGHNA, CDR2 YNFKEQ, per germline. This CDR3 is CASSQDPRQRSNEQYF. CDR3 nucleotide sequence: TGTGCCAGCAGCCAAGATCCTCGACAGCGCAGTAACGAGCAGTACTTC.

This clonotype was seen many times. The chain links TRBV9 to TRBJ2-7; 9 positions agree with TRBD1. In germline, CDR1 is SGDLS, CDR2 YYNGEE. The CDR3 sequence is 14 residues long. V trimming: 2 bases; J trimming: 3 bases; junction bases outside the gene matches: 3. The CDR3 sequence is CASSVGQGNYEQYF. CDR3 nucleotide sequence: TGTGCCAGCAGCGTTGGACAGGGGAACTACGAGCAGTACTTC. The variable domain in full, with the rest retrieved from reference TRBV9 and TRBJ2-7, is DSGVTQTPKHLITATGQRVTLRCSPRSGDLSVYWYQQSLDQGLQFLIQYYNGEERAKGNILERFSAQQFPDLHSELNLSSLELGDSALYFCASSVGQGNYEQYFGPGTRLTVT.

This clonotype showed up many times. The gene calls are TRBV12-3 or TRBV12-4 and TRBJ2-7, with a weak D call TRBD2 (5 bases). V lost 4 bases to trimming and J lost 1 base, with 11 bases between them. The CDR3 length is 14 residues. The CDR3 is CASSSSGTSYEQYF. The CDR3 DNA follows: TGTGCCAGCAGTTCGAGCGGTACTTCCTACGAGCAGTACTTC.

The count of this clonotype is one. Given a much more abundant clone one base away, this may be a read error. The rearrangement uses TRBV5-5 and TRBJ2-5; D not resolved. V was cut by 4 bases and J by 6 bases, with 7 bases left in between. Germline assignment: CDR1 SGHKS and CDR2 YYEKEE (reference sequence). This CDR3 is built from 11 residues. This chain's CDR3 is CASSMDQTQYF. The CDR3 DNA follows: TGTGCCAGCAGCATGGATCAGACCCAGTACTTC.

The sample holds many counts of this clonotype. The chain joins TRBV5-1 to TRBJ2-1, with D perhaps assigned TRBD1 or TRBD2 (5 bases each). V was shortened by 4 bases and J by 5 bases, with 22 bases between the two germline ends. The CDR3 covers 17 residues. The germline gives CDR1 SGHRS, CDR2 YFSETQ. CDR3 DNA: TGCGCCAGCAGCCCCTCTCCCGGGGCAGCACCGAACAATGAGCAGTTCTTC. Protein: CASSPSPGAAPNNEQFF.

This clonotype was picked up many times. The chain carries TRBV11-2 and TRBJ2-5; D gene unclear. The CDR3 runs 15 residues. The V end was cut by 3 bases, the J end by 7 bases, with 18 bases between. Germline V lookup: CDR1 SGHAT, CDR2 FQNNGV. The CDR3 loop is CASSLDRVPMGTQYF. DNA for the CDR3: TGTGCCAGCAGCTTGGACCGGGTCCCGATGGGGACCCAGTACTTC.

This clonotype was counted many times. The gene calls are TRBV20-1 and TRBJ2-5; 7 nucleotides agree with TRBD1. Looked up from germline, CDR1 is DFQATT and CDR2 is SNEGSKA (reference sequence). V shed 5 bases, J shed 2 bases, and the junction held 5 bases outside the gene matches. The CDR3 runs to 13 residues. CDR3 sequence: CSAPGTVQETQYF. The DNA of the CDR3 is TGCAGTGCTCCCGGGACAGTACAAGAGACCCAGTACTTC.

There are many counts of this clonotype. CDR3 region: CASSLRLALYSPLHF. CDR3 sequence (DNA): TGTGCCAGCAGCTTAAGGTTGGCGTTGTATTCACCCCTCCACTTT. The chain links TRBV7-2 to TRBJ1-6; D gene ambiguous. CDR1 SGHTA and CDR2 FQGNSA come from the germline V gene. V was shortened by 2 bases and J by 8 bases, with 13 bases between the two germline ends. The CDR3 consists of 15 residues.

The sample holds many counts of this clonotype. The chain has TRBV7-2 and TRBJ2-1; 13 bases map to TRBD2. The V segment lost 5 bases and the J segment 8 bases; nucleotides outside the gene matches: 6. CDR3 size: 15 residues. The germline gives CDR1 SGHTA, CDR2 FQGNSA. CDR3 sequence reads: CASSLTTSGRHEQFF. The DNA of the CDR3 is TGTGCCAGCAGCCTTACGACTAGCGGGAGGCATGAGCAGTTCTTC.

This clonotype occurred many times. The rearrangement uses TRBV5-1 and TRBJ2-1; D possibly corresponds to TRBD2 (6 bases). CDR1 and CDR2 from the germline V gene are SGHRS and YFSETQ. Trimming removed 0 bases at V and 4 bases at J, with 14 bases between. The CDR3 spans 16 residues. The CDR3 region is CASSLGAPGAYNEQFF. CDR3 coding DNA: TGCGCCAGCAGCTTGGGAGCACCGGGAGCATACAATGAGCAGTTCTTC.

This clonotype was observed many times. The chain links TRBV7-9 to TRBJ2-7; D unclear. The V and J ends lost 3 bases and 5 bases respectively, with 14 bases between them. The germline CDR1 and CDR2 sequences are SEHNR and FQNEAQ (reference sequence). This CDR3 is 14 amino acids long. In DNA, the CDR3 is TGTGCCAGCAGCTTGTCCGGCGGTTCGGACGAGCAGTACTTC. Its protein is CASSLSGGSDEQYF.

This clonotype was observed at least ten times. V is TRBV12-3 or TRBV12-4 and J is TRBJ2-5; 12 positions match TRBD2. The CDR3 has 19 residues. With 1 base clipped from V and 6 bases from J, the junction kept 15 bases outside the gene matches. Here the CDR3 reads CASSLVAVRLAGGPKTQYF. The DNA for the CDR3 is TGTGCCAGCAGTTTAGTAGCTGTTCGGCTAGCGGGAGGGCCAAAGACCCAGTACTTC.

The table lists this clonotype with many counts. The chain carries TRBV29-1 and TRBJ2-2; D is tentatively TRBD1 or TRBD2 (5 bases each). Germline V gene lookup returns CDR1 SQVTM and CDR2 ANQGSEA. The CDR3 consists of 18 residues. The V gene lost 1 base and the J gene lost 3 bases, with 21 bases spanning the gap. This CDR3 is CSVEVLGVTGPHTGELFF. In DNA, the CDR3 is TGCAGCGTTGAAGTTCTTGGGGTGACGGGACCGCACACCGGGGAGCTGTTTTTT.

In its sample, this clonotype was seen many times. The rearrangement links TRBV29-1 to TRBJ1-2, with D perhaps TRBD1 (5 bases). The CDR3 extends over 12 amino acids. V gave up 6 bases and J gave up 1 base, with 9 bases separating them. Germline CDR1 reads SQVTM; CDR2 reads ANQGSEA. The CDR3 protein is CSVLQGNYGYTF. CDR3 DNA sequence: TGCAGCGTGTTGCAGGGTAACTATGGCTACACCTTC.